The next 29 T cell receptor beta chains were all read from a single sample in a study of cytomegalovirus exposure and HLA in healthy donors. The PCR made use of 60 Vbeta and 13 Jbeta primers. Some clones are missing from TCRdb's copy, which holds only in-frame ones; the method was immunoSEQ multiplex PCR. The sample yields around 160,000 clones, more than 75% seen once. The specimen was PBMCs. The source is a male donor in good health and CMV-seronegative.

The V call is TRBV6-6, the J call TRBJ2-1, with D perhaps matching TRBD2 (6 bases). Germline loops: CDR1 MNHNY, CDR2 SVGAGI (reference sequence). The CDR3 runs 12 residues. With 2 bases removed from V and 9 bases from J, the gap between germline ends came to 8 bases. This chain's CDR3 is CASSYRGGEQFF. The CDR3 DNA is TGTGCCAGCAGTTACAGGGGAGGTGAGCAGTTCTTC.

This clone has a handful of counts. The rearrangement links TRBV29-1 to TRBJ2-5; the D gene is possibly TRBD1 (6 bases). Germline V gene lookup returns CDR1 SQVTM and CDR2 ANQGSEA. Trimming removed 7 bases at V and 5 bases at J, with 11 bases between. This CDR3 is built from 11 residues. The CDR3 region is CSAAGDETQYF. CDR3 in DNA: TGCAGCGCGGCAGGGGACGAGACCCAGTACTTC.

This chain uses TRBV6-5 with TRBJ2-1; 11 nucleotides line up with TRBD1. V lost 5 bases and J lost 4; bases outside the gene matches: 4. CDR1 is MNHEY and CDR2 is SVGAGI in the germline V gene. This CDR3 is built from 15 residues. The CDR3 here is CASSPGQGVYNEQFF. The CDR3 nucleotides are TGTGCCAGCAGTCCGGGACAGGGGGTATACAATGAGCAGTTCTTC.

The chain joins TRBV4-2 to TRBJ1-2, with D perhaps matching TRBD1 (5 bases). The germline V gene has CDR1 LGHNA and CDR2 YNFKEQ. The CDR3 extends over 15 amino acids. V lost 5 bases, J lost 0 bases, and 13 bases lay in between. CDR3 in amino acids: CASSSVDSTNYGYTF. CDR3 coding DNA: TGTGCCAGCAGCTCGGTCGACAGTACTAACTATGGCTACACCTTC.

This clone has only a few counts. The gene calls are TRBV29-1 and TRBJ2-3; TRBD1 agrees at 10 bases. This CDR3 is 16 amino acids long. The V gene's germline CDR1 is SQVTM and CDR2 ANQGSEA. V lost 2 bases to trimming and J lost 2 bases; unmatched junction nucleotides: 7. The chain's CDR3 is CSVELWDRGATDTQYF. CDR3 sequence (DNA): TGCAGCGTTGAATTGTGGGACAGGGGCGCCACAGATACGCAGTATTTT.

This chain connects TRBV5-5 to TRBJ2-7, with D tentatively TRBD1 (5 bases). The CDR3 consists of 12 residues. Germline CDR1 SGHKS, CDR2 YYEKEE (reference sequence). The V gene lost 0 bases and the J gene lost 6 bases, with 7 bases spanning the gap. The CDR3 region is CASSLGQGEQYF. CDR3 nucleotides: TGTGCCAGCAGCTTGGGCCAGGGCGAGCAGTACTTC.

The CDR3 DNA is TGTGCCAGCAGTCTCGGGTGGACTAGCACAGATACGCAGTATTTT. As protein: CASSLGWTSTDTQYF. The rearrangement links TRBV9 to TRBJ2-3; perhaps TRBD2 as D (5 bases). CDR3 length: 15 amino acids. CDR1 is SGDLS and CDR2 is YYNGEE in the germline V gene. The V gene lost 5 bases and the J gene lost 0 bases, with 13 bases spanning the gap.

V and J are TRBV19 and TRBJ2-7; 7 nucleotides match TRBD2. With 3 bases clipped from V and 2 bases from J, the junction kept 7 bases outside the gene matches. The CDR3 contains 15 residues. Germline V gene data show CDR1 as LNHDA and CDR2 as SQIVND (reference sequence). The CDR3 reads CASSMGGEGAYEQYF. The CDR3 DNA is TGTGCCAGTAGTATGGGGGGGGAAGGAGCCTACGAGCAGTACTTC.

The chain couples TRBV19 to TRBJ1-5; D remains ambiguous. Germline-derived CDR1 and CDR2 are LNHDA and SQIVND (reference sequence). This CDR3 is built from 15 residues. Trimming removed 8 bases from V and 2 bases from J, with 16 bases in between. The CDR3 here is CASRAGPQGNQPQHF. Here the CDR3 DNA reads TGTGCCAGTCGTGCAGGCCCGCAGGGCAATCAGCCCCAGCATTTT.

The J gene is TRBJ2-1, the V gene TRBV27; TRBD2 aligns across 10 bases. The CDR3 has 18 residues. In germline, CDR1 is MNHEY, CDR2 SMNVEV (reference sequence). Germline trimming cut 2 bases from V and 3 bases from J; bases unmatched to any gene: 10. The CDR3 DNA sequence: TGTGCCAGCAGTTTAAGTCCGATAGCGGGGGGCTTCTACAATGAGCAGTTCTTC. It codes for CASSLSPIAGGFYNEQFF.

J is TRBJ2-7 and V is TRBV6-6, with TRBD1 identical over 7 bases. The V gene end was trimmed by 6 bases and the J gene end by 2 bases; junction bases not matched to a gene: 10. Germline V gene sequence: CDR1 MNHNY, CDR2 SVGAGI (reference sequence). The CDR3 runs 15 residues. This CDR3 reads CASSPGTAATYEQYF. The CDR3 coding sequence is TGTGCCAGCAGCCCCGGGACAGCAGCGACCTACGAGCAGTACTTC.

This chain links TRBV29-1 with TRBJ2-3; 10 nucleotides match TRBD2. This CDR3 contains 16 residues. CDR1 is SQVTM and CDR2 is ANQGSEA in the germline V gene. V lost 6 bases to trimming and J lost 1 base; unmatched junction nucleotides: 10. CDR3 coding DNA: TGCAGCGTCCGTACCTTAGCGGGGGGTCGCACAGATACGCAGTATTTT. It yields the protein CSVRTLAGGRTDTQYF.

The chain links TRBV30 to TRBJ2-5; 11 bases map to TRBD1. With the DNA end fitting TRBJ2-7 better, the J assignment may be wrong. Per germline, CDR1 GTSNPN and CDR2 SVGIG (reference sequence). The CDR3 totals 14 residues. CDR3 sequence: CAWSPRTGGNEQYF. In nucleotides, the CDR3 is TGTGCCTGGAGTCCAAGGACAGGGGGCAACGAGCAGTACTTC.

This chain connects TRBV5-5 to TRBJ1-1, with D perhaps matching TRBD1 (6 bases). This CDR3 contains 15 residues. With 0 bases removed from V and 1 base from J, the gap between germline ends came to 10 bases. Per germline, CDR1 SGHKS and CDR2 YYEKEE (reference sequence). CDR3 sequence (DNA): TGTGCCAGCAGCTTGGGAGTGACAGGGAACACTGAAGCTTTCTTT. Amino acids: CASSLGVTGNTEAFF.

This chain joins TRBV28 and TRBJ2-6; possible D gene TRBD1, 7 bases. The CDR3 contains 19 residues. The V gene's germline CDR1 is MDHEN and CDR2 SYDVKM. Trimming took 4 bases from V and 0 from J, leaving 19 bases between them. In nucleotides, the CDR3 is TGTGCCAGCAGTTCCGCGGGGCGACAGGGTCTCTCTGGGGCCAACGTCCTGACTTTC. It specifies CASSSAGRQGLSGANVLTF.

This chain uses TRBV9 with TRBJ2-1; unclear D gene. The germline V and J ends were trimmed by 5 bases and 0 bases, with 6 bases remaining between them. This CDR3 contains 13 residues. The germline CDR1 and CDR2 sequences are SGDLS and YYNGEE. This CDR3 reads CASSSLSYNEQFF. CDR3 coding DNA: TGTGCCAGCAGTTCACTCTCCTACAATGAGCAGTTCTTC.

This sequence joins TRBV7-2 and TRBJ2-7; TRBD2 is a possible D gene (5 bases). The germline V and J ends were trimmed by 4 bases and 3 bases, with 10 bases remaining between them. Germline V gives CDR1 SGHTA, CDR2 FQGNSA. The CDR3 loop spans 13 amino acids. CDR3 in amino acids: CASSSREIYEQYF. The CDR3 nucleotides read TGTGCCAGCAGCTCCCGGGAAATCTACGAGCAGTACTTC.

The chain combines TRBV5-1 with TRBJ2-2; D is perhaps TRBD1 (6 bases). The V end lost 7 bases, the J end lost 7 bases, and 14 bases lay between the germline ends. CDR3 size: 13 residues. Looked up from germline, CDR1 is SGHRS and CDR2 is YFSETQ. The CDR3 bases are TGCGCCAGCTACCGGGACACCGGCGGGGAGCTGTTTTTT. Translated, it gives CASYRDTGGELFF.

The V and J genes are TRBV4-3 and TRBJ1-1, with 8 bases aligning to TRBD1. Germline assignment: CDR1 LGHNA and CDR2 YSLEER. J was trimmed by 4 bases and V by 4 bases; bases with no gene match: 8. CDR3 length equals 15 residues. CDR3 sequence reads: CASSPQGAPGTEAFF. The CDR3 nucleotides are TGCGCCAGCAGCCCGCAGGGGGCGCCGGGCACTGAAGCTTTCTTT.

V and J are TRBV2 and TRBJ1-5, with D possibly being TRBD1 (6 bases). V lost 6 bases to trimming and J lost 1 base, with 10 bases between them. The CDR3 is 14 amino acids. The germline CDR1 and CDR2 sequences are SNHLY and FYNNEI. The CDR3 coding sequence is TGTGCCAGCAGGGCAACAGGGAGCAATCAGCCCCAGCATTTT. Its translation is CASRATGSNQPQHF.

This chain joins TRBV30 and TRBJ2-6, with a tentative D call TRBD2 (5 bases). This CDR3 comprises 13 residues. Germline CDR1 and CDR2: GTSNPN and SVGIG (reference sequence). Trimming stripped 7 bases from V and 0 bases from J, with 7 bases between. The chain's CDR3 is CALGLSGANVLTF. In DNA, the CDR3 is TGTGCCTTAGGACTCTCTGGGGCCAACGTCCTGACTTTC.

The chain links TRBV4-2 to TRBJ1-1; D perhaps matches TRBD1 (5 bases). CDR1 is LGHNA, CDR2 YNFKEQ, per germline. V was clipped by 1 base and J by 4 bases, with 19 bases between them. The CDR3 extends over 17 amino acids. The CDR3 DNA follows: TGTGCCAGCAGCCAAGTTCCTTTCGGGGGATTGGGCACTGAAGCTTTCTTT. Amino acid sequence: CASSQVPFGGLGTEAFF.

The V gene is TRBV6-6, the J gene TRBJ1-5; 9 positions match TRBD1. V was clipped by 4 bases and J by 0 bases; unmatched bases: 1. Germline V gives CDR1 MNHNY, CDR2 SVGAGI (reference sequence). The CDR3 is made up of 15 amino acids. The CDR3 DNA sequence: TGTGCCAGCAGTTGGACAGGGGTTAGCAATCAGCCCCAGCATTTT. Translating it yields CASSWTGVSNQPQHF.

The rearrangement uses TRBV5-6 and TRBJ1-1; 10 bases fit TRBD1. V trimming: 0 bases; J trimming: 6 bases; junction bases outside the gene matches: 2. The CDR3 loop spans 14 amino acids. Germline V CDR1 and CDR2: SGHDT, YYEEEE. The CDR3 spells CASSLGQGAAEAFF. The CDR3 coding sequence is TGTGCCAGCAGCTTGGGACAGGGGGCAGCTGAAGCTTTCTTT.

The chain couples TRBV7-2 to TRBJ1-1; no reliable D call. The germline V gene encodes CDR1 SGHTA and CDR2 FQGNSA. Between the trimmed V and J ends, which lost 1 base and 3 bases, there was a span of 9 bases. The CDR3 spans 14 residues. CDR3 in DNA: TGTGCCAGCAGCTTAGGAGGGTCTGACACTGAAGCTTTCTTT. Translation: CASSLGGSDTEAFF.

Points on this clone: A junction boundary mismatches the germline segment, possibly from a read error. V is TRBV7-6 and J is TRBJ2-7; the match to TRBD2 covers 10 bases. The CDR3 has 18 amino acids. CDR1 is SGHVS and CDR2 is FNYEAQ in the germline V gene. The DNA for the CDR3 is TGTGCCAGCGGCTTAAGGGTCGGGCTAGCGGGAGACCGCTACGAGCAGTACTTC. Translating gives CASGLRVGLAGDRYEQYF.

Only one count was recorded for this clone. The J gene is TRBJ1-6, the V gene TRBV15; 7 bases line up with TRBD1. Unmatched junction bases numbered 2, after V lost 0 bases and J lost 6 bases. CDR3 length: 15 residues. CDR1 and CDR2 (germline): LNHNV, YYDKDF (reference sequence). The CDR3 nucleotides are TGTGCCACCAGCAGAGAACAGGGGTTTAATTCACCCCTCCACTTT. Residues: CATSREQGFNSPLHF.

The chain couples TRBV18 to TRBJ1-2; D possibly corresponds to TRBD1 (5 bases). This CDR3 has 15 amino acids. Deletions cut 5 bases from V and 0 bases from J, with 13 bases between. Germline CDR1 and CDR2: KGHSH and LQKENI. The CDR3 sequence is CASSADSPPNYGYTF. CDR3 nucleotides: TGTGCCAGCTCAGCTGACAGTCCTCCTAACTATGGCTACACCTTC.

V and J are TRBV28 and TRBJ1-2; tentative D call: TRBD1 (5 bases). Germline lookup yields CDR1 MDHEN and CDR2 SYDVKM. The CDR3 is 13 amino acids. Deletions cut 4 bases from V and 4 bases from J, with 10 bases between. CDR3 in amino acids: CASSWGLLYGYTF. Written as DNA, the CDR3 is TGTGCCAGCAGTTGGGGCCTACTCTATGGCTACACCTTC.